This T cell receptor delta chain originates from a study of γδ T cells in repeated Plasmodium falciparum infection (dated by TCRdb to the early 2020s). About the full investigation: Malian children exposed to intense seasonal malaria transmission were enrolled in the natural-infection arm and compared with Australian children matched for age and gender. Roughly 5 malaria-naive U.S. adults underwent four controlled human malaria infections by bites from P. falciparum NF54-infected Anopheles stephensi mosquitoes over about 640 days. Samples from controlled-infection subjects were taken at baseline, right before selected infections, and 21 days after each infection. Malian gammadelta TCR repertoires were analysed cross-sectionally during no-transmission periods and longitudinally across acute febrile malaria episodes. In the study, the shaping of the human gammadelta T cell repertoire by repeated Plasmodium falciparum infection was examined using natural infection in Mali and controlled human malaria infection. General conclusions and limits of the study: The controlled-infection cohort was small, limiting analysis of inter-individual variability in gammadelta T cell responses. A highly stable polyclonal repertoire over time and infection, with many inter-individual overlapping TCRgamma sequences, was shown by Vgamma9/Vdelta2+ TCR repertoires. In Vdelta2-negative gammadelta TCR repertoires, which were largely Vdelta1+, repeated controlled infections appeared to drive waves of new clonotype selection. Generalizability was limited because the Malian cohort came from a small rural village made up predominantly of one ethnic group. Compared with the repertoires of Australian children, the Vdelta2-negative gammadelta TCR repertoires of Malian children appeared more clonally expanded, less diverse and less shared.

For bulk TCR repertoire analysis, Vgamma9/Vdelta2+ and Vdelta2-negative gammadelta T cell populations were flow-sorted out of peripheral blood mononuclear cells. The protocol used for the library was multiplex PCR. Sequencing instrument: Illumina MiSeq. Each sorted gammadelta T cell sample was sequenced for both the TCR gamma (TRG) and TCR delta (TRD) chains. The original methods were these. The repertoire analyses used clonotype tree plots, the accumulated frequency of the top 20 clonotypes, and diversity index (DI) and D75 metrics. The public reads were reprocessed by TCRdb using CATT, and rows of matching DNA were later combined. The V and J calls shown here were made by TCRdb, not taken from the authors' results. The sample table contains 90,000 to 95,000 delta-chain clones; only one count was recorded for over 0.9% of them. The ten largest make up 9% to 10% of the sample. Details on this clone: Its binding antigen is unknown. Translating this DNA gives a protein that differs at residue 11 from the TCRdb one, which belongs to a much larger clone; a read error is likely, and the protein shown is this translation.

The CDR1 and CDR2 encoded by the germline V gene are GEAIGNYY and EKD. Germline trimming: 0 bases from V, 1 base from J; junction bases outside gene matches: 15. From its cysteine to its phenylalanine, the CDR3 spans 19 amino acids. The sequence is cut down to CDR3 DNA, 57 bases in frame from base 1. The chain is made from TRDV2 and TRDJ1; TRDD3 agrees with 8 junctional bases. TCRdb supplies no J gene; here it was assigned by aligning the nucleotide sequence to germline. Sequencing used gamma-delta T cells from blood. The receptor's source is a pool of human donors (malaria-infected and uninfected, not separated). The CDR3 is CACDTVRLGDAQSTDKLIF. The nucleotide sequence is TGTGCCTGTGACACCGTGCGGTTGGGGGATGCGCAGTCCACCGATAAACTCATCTTT.